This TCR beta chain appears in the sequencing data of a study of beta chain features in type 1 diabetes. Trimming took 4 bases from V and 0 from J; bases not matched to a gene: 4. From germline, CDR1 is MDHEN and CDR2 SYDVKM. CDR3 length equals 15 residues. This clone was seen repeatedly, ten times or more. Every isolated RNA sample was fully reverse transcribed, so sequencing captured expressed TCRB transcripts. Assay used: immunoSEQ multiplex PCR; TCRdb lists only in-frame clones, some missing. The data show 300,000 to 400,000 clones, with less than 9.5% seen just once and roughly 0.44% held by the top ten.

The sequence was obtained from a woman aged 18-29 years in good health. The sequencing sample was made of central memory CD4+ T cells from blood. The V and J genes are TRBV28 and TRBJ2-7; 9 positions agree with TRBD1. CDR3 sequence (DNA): TGTGCCAGCAGTTCCGGACAGGGGAGCTCCTACGAGCAGTACTTC. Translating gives CASSSGQGSSYEQYF.